These T cell receptor beta chains were read from a single sample in a study of blood T cells in healthy people across ages. TCRdb re-derived calls from the 5' RACE reads in MiXCR, one entry per CDR3 protein. The sample has some 670,000 distinct CDR3 sequences; 52% are singletons. The sequenced sample was blood. The receptors shown here come from a woman of 80 years or more in good health. Both conserved end residues are part of each CDR3. The order of the fields is clone size, J gene, D gene, V gene, CDR3 protein, CDR3 DNA. A D gene is named only where the DNA matches it firmly. Clone size is not always given. Where it is, it says once, few, many or a class for expanded clones.

many	TRBJ2-7	TRBD2	TRBV5-1	CASSLWGTSAPYEQYF	TGCGCCAGCAGCCTTTGGGGGACTAGCGCCCCCTACGAGCAGTACTTC
.	TRBJ2-7	TRBD1	TRBV20-1	CSASRDRGYEQYF	TGCAGTGCTTCCCGGGACAGGGGTTACGAGCAGTACTTC
.	TRBJ1-2	TRBD1	TRBV10-3	CVISESRTGKGSYTF	TGTGTCATCAGTGAGTCACGGACAGGGAAGGGTAGCTACACCTTC
.	TRBJ2-2	TRBD1	TRBV10-3	CAISRQGNAGELFF	TGTGCCATCAGCAGACAGGGGAACGCCGGGGAGCTGTTTTTT
many	TRBJ2-2	.	TRBV6-5	CASSPSGTSPYTGELFF	TGTGCCAGCAGCCCCTCCGGGACATCTCCCTACACCGGGGAGCTGTTTTTT
.	TRBJ2-1	TRBD2	TRBV10-3	CAISLGTSGKSYNEQFF	TGTGCCATCAGTCTCGGGACTAGCGGCAAGTCCTACAATGAGCAGTTCTTC
.	TRBJ2-7	TRBD1	TRBV7-2	CASSIRTGMSSYEQYF	TGTGCCAGCAGCATACGGACAGGGATGAGCTCCTACGAGCAGTACTTC
few	TRBJ2-1	TRBD2	TRBV5-1	CASSESGRGTYNEQFF	TGCGCCAGCAGCGAAAGCGGGAGGGGGACCTACAATGAGCAGTTCTTC
many	TRBJ2-1	TRBD2	TRBV2	CASSAPLAGGYNEQFF	TGTGCCAGCAGTGCACCGCTAGCGGGAGGGTACAATGAGCAGTTCTTC
.	TRBJ1-1	.	TRBV7-9	CASSLGGNRATEAFF	TGTGCCAGCAGCTTAGGGGGGAACAGGGCCACTGAAGCTTTCTTT
.	TRBJ2-3	.	TRBV20-1	CSARDPTREPDTQYF	TGCAGTGCTAGAGACCCGACAAGGGAACCAGATACGCAGTATTTT
many	TRBJ1-6	.	TRBV5-1	CASSLERLYNSPLHF	TGCGCCAGCAGCTTGGAACGCCTGTATAATTCACCCCTCCACTTT
.	TRBJ2-5	.	TRBV5-1	CASNVGTRGETQYF	TGCGCCAGCAACGTTGGGACCCGGGGTGAGACCCAGTACTTC
.	TRBJ2-1	TRBD1	TRBV6-2/TRBV6-3	CASRNRGQGIWEQFF	TGTGCCAGCAGAAACAGGGGACAGGGAATATGGGAGCAGTTCTTC
.	TRBJ2-3	.	TRBV3-1	CASSQDSETTTQYF	TGTGCCAGCAGCCAGGACAGCGAAACTACTACGCAGTATTTT